Below, 6 T cell receptor beta chains from the same sample are listed, as sequenced in a study of beta chain features in type 1 diabetes. Antigens for these TCRs are unknown. Since all of the isolated RNA was reverse transcribed, expressed TCRB transcripts were what got sequenced. The repertoire was sequenced with immunoSEQ multiplex PCR; TCRdb's copy has only in-frame clones and lacks some. The table lists 150,000 to 190,000 clones, 10% of them singletons. Findings and caveats of the study: Type 1 diabetes patients had moderately but significantly shorter TCRB CDR3s in all four CD4+ subsets.

Sequencing was performed on central memory CD4+ T cells from blood. These TCRs come from a man in his thirties or forties with type 1 diabetes.

This clone was found a few times. J is TRBJ1-2 and V is TRBV7-2; no clear D gene. Trimming stripped 1 base from V and 5 bases from J, with 11 bases between. From germline, CDR1 is SGHTA and CDR2 FQGNSA. The CDR3 length is 14 residues. In DNA, the CDR3 is TGTGCCAGCAGCTTAGAAAACAGCCTATATGGCTACACCTTC. It specifies CASSLENSLYGYTF.

This chain uses TRBV11-2 with TRBJ2-7; 7 positions agree with TRBD2. J lost 3 bases, V lost 3 bases, and 5 bases had no gene match. This CDR3 is 14 amino acids long. Germline CDR1 and CDR2: SGHAT and FQNNGV. CDR3 sequence: CASSFGGLRYEQYF. The DNA for the CDR3 is TGTGCCAGCAGCTTCGGGGGGTTACGCTACGAGCAGTACTTC.

In its sample, this clone was seen a few times. The gene calls are TRBV19 and TRBJ2-7; TRBD1 matches 7 bases. With V trimmed by 7 bases and J by 5 bases, 2 bases remained unmatched. The CDR3 is made up of 11 amino acids. Germline assignment: CDR1 LNHDA and CDR2 SQIVND (reference sequence). The CDR3, as DNA: TGTGCCAGTACCGACAGGGACGAGCAGTACTTC. Translation: CASTDRDEQYF.

The V and J genes are TRBV5-1 and TRBJ2-5; 7 nucleotides match TRBD1. The CDR3 contains 13 residues. The V segment lost 3 bases and the J segment 4 bases; nucleotides outside the gene matches: 3. Germline V gene lookup returns CDR1 SGHRS and CDR2 YFSETQ. In DNA, the CDR3 is TGCGCCAGCAGCTCCGACAGGGTAGAGACCCAGTACTTC. This sequence encodes CASSSDRVETQYF.

This clone was seen a few times. V and J are TRBV11-2 and TRBJ2-2; D unresolved. Germline V gene data show CDR1 as SGHAT and CDR2 as FQNNGV. Between the trimmed V and J ends, which lost 1 base and 6 bases, there was a span of 12 bases. The CDR3 totals 15 residues. The CDR3 DNA sequence: TGTGCCAGCAGCTTAGCCGCTAGTTACTCCGGGGAGCTGTTTTTT. Amino acids: CASSLAASYSGELFF.

This chain uses TRBV15 with TRBJ2-7, with 10 bases matching TRBD2. The CDR3 loop spans 16 amino acids. V gave up 5 bases and J gave up 2 bases; unmatched junction bases: 9. CDR1 is LNHNV, CDR2 YYDKDF, per germline (reference sequence). In DNA form, the CDR3 reads TGTGCCACCAGCCGGAGTAGGACTAGCGGAGCCTACGAGCAGTACTTC. Its protein is CATSRSRTSGAYEQYF.